The subject of this entry is one T cell receptor (beta chain). Which antigen it targets is not known. A much larger clone sits a single nucleotide away, making a read error possible. The data stem from a study of regulatory T cells in long-lasting Graves disease (dated by TCRdb to the early 2020s). As for the study more broadly: To count as having persistent Graves' disease, a patient had to have received antithyroid drug treatment for over 5 years with TSH receptor autoantibodies remaining persistently positive. TCR sequencing covered roughly 13 persistent and approximately 20 newly diagnosed Graves' disease patients, approximately 33 samples in total. The study was conducted in China and was registered as a clinical trial. Persistent Graves' disease patients were compared with newly diagnosed Graves' disease patients by peripheral blood TCR sequencing and RNA sequencing. Persistent Graves' disease patients in the clinical cohort had taken antithyroid drugs for around 10 years on average. Overall study results and their limits: Sequencing and analysis were limited to the TCR beta chain. Lower TCR Shannon entropy and fewer highly expanded clones were observed in persistent Graves' disease patients than in newly diagnosed patients, which suggested clonal expansion. More public clonotypes were shared among persistent patients (over 2,500) than among newly diagnosed patients (roughly 960). As a limitation, the authors acknowledged that the small sample size may reduce accuracy. Because the primary lesion, thyroid tissue, could not be accessed, the study looked at peripheral blood alone. TRBV28, TRBJ1-2 and TRBJ2-5 were preferentially used in persistent disease, while TRBV20-1 and TRBJ2-1 were favored in newly diagnosed disease.

Including the terminal cysteine and phenylalanine, the CDR3 comprises 14 residues. CDR3 DNA is the only sequence kept; it has 42 bases, read in frame from the first base. V loses 10 bases, J loses 3 bases, and the germline ends lie 18 bases apart. CDR1 and CDR2, looked up from the germline V gene, are MNHEY and SVGEGT. Explained via the paper, the time point label denotes: persistent/refractory GD, antithyroid drugs over 5 years with positive TRAb. For both TCR sequencing and RNA sequencing, RNA was extracted from PBMCs in TRIzol. The diagnosis of Graves' disease was made according to American Thyroid Association guidelines. Recruitment of patients was carried out at an endocrinology department in Xi'an, China. Each patient gave approximately 10 milliliters of peripheral blood, collected in an EDTA anticoagulant tube. Ficoll Paque Plus density gradient separation was used to isolate PBMCs, and no further T cell sorting was performed. An Agilent 2100 Bioanalyzer and agarose gel were used to check RNA quality, and a NanoDrop 2000 was used to measure RNA concentration.

Library generation was performed with multiplex PCR. The instrument given in TCRdb is Illumina HiSeq 4000. iRepertoire HTBI primers and Arm-PCR amplification of CDR3 regions were used to construct TCR beta libraries. PCR products were gel purified before sequencing. The original pipeline was this. Gene usage analysis of CDR3 amino acid clonotypes used the approximately 62 TRBV and 11 to 15 TRBJ segments found across samples. COPE and FqMerger were used to merge the filtered high-quality paired reads into contigs. Contigs were aligned with BLAST to IMGT TRBV, TRBD and TRBJ reference genes, and CDR3 was defined per IMGT. Any clonotype with a frequency above 0.1% was counted as a highly expanded clone. Repertoire diversity was measured by Shannon entropy, and V-J evenness by the Gini coefficient. Public clonotypes were defined as clonotypes shared by more than one individual. The public reads were quality trimmed at Q25 with fastp and then assembled into clones with MiXCR by TCRdb, keeping productive beta chains. Each record represents a unique CDR3 protein, reported with the most common genes and DNA among its rows. TCRdb's processing, not the study's, gives the V and J calls here. The sample table records roughly 430,000 distinct CDR3 sequences; roughly a fifth of these occur just once. Roughly an eighth of the sample comes from the top ten.

The input for sequencing was peripheral blood mononuclear cells (PBMCs), taken when the disease was refractory, from a patient treated with antithyroid drugs. The chain is assembled from TRBV6-2 or TRBV6-3 and TRBJ2-5; the D gene is perhaps TRBD2, from 7 matching bases. The TCR originated in a female donor with Graves disease. The nucleotides are TGTGCCATCAGAGGGGGGGCGGACGAAGAGACCCAGTACTTC. Its product reads: CAIRGGADEETQYF.